These 8 T cell receptor beta chains were all obtained from the same sample, sequenced in a study of cytomegalovirus exposure and HLA in healthy donors. Use of 60 Vbeta and 13 Jbeta primers characterized the PCR. Libraries were prepared by immunoSEQ multiplex PCR; TCRdb keeps only in-frame clonotypes and omits some of them. The data contain 55,000 to 65,000 clones, roughly 80% of them singletons. Sequencing was carried out using PBMCs. These receptors originate from a woman aged 35 to 49 in good health and CMV-seropositive.

The V and J genes are TRBV5-4 and TRBJ2-1; TRBD2 agrees at 9 bases. CDR1 is SGHNT and CDR2 is YYREEE in the germline V gene (reference sequence). V lost 5 bases to trimming and J lost 3 bases; unmatched junction nucleotides: 9. This CDR3 contains 16 residues. CDR3 residues: CASRHILAGSYNEQFF. DNA of the CDR3: TGTGCCAGCAGACACATCCTAGCGGGGAGCTACAATGAGCAGTTCTTC.

The chain is built from TRBV29-1 and TRBJ1-1; weak D call: TRBD1 (5 bases). Germline values: CDR1 SQVTM, CDR2 ANQGSEA. The CDR3 spans 14 residues. V gave up 4 bases and J gave up 3 bases, with 15 bases separating them. This CDR3 is CSVGVGGRDTEAFF. CDR3 bases: TGCAGCGTTGGGGTGGGGGGGAGGGACACTGAAGCTTTCTTT.

This chain links TRBV5-1 with TRBJ1-4; perhaps TRBD1 as D (5 bases). V gave up 9 bases and J gave up 5 bases, with 17 bases separating them. CDR1 SGHRS and CDR2 YFSETQ come from the germline V gene. CDR3 length: 14 amino acids. CDR3: CATRAGGNNEKLFF. The CDR3, as DNA: TGCGCCACCCGCGCCGGGGGAAACAATGAAAAACTGTTTTTT.

V usage is TRBV5-6 and J usage is TRBJ2-7; 7 bases are a match to TRBD2. The CDR3 contains 16 residues. CDR1 SGHDT and CDR2 YYEEEE come from the germline V gene. V lost 4 bases to trimming and J lost 2 bases; unmatched junction nucleotides: 12. CDR3 nucleotide sequence: TGTGCCAGCAGCCTCCAGTGGTTGGGGGGGGCCTACGAGCAGTACTTC. Encoded protein: CASSLQWLGGAYEQYF.

The CDR3 DNA reads as TGTGCCAGCAGTTCGGGACTAGTACTGAACACCGGGGAGCTGTTTTTT. Amino acid sequence: CASSSGLVLNTGELFF. This chain links TRBV6-5 with TRBJ2-2; TRBD2 aligns across 8 bases. With 4 bases clipped from V and 1 base from J, the junction kept 5 bases outside the gene matches. This CDR3 has 16 residues. Germline CDR1 and CDR2: MNHEY and SVGAGI.

This sequence joins TRBV9 and TRBJ2-1; tentative D call: TRBD2 (7 bases). Germline values: CDR1 SGDLS, CDR2 YYNGEE. V dropped 3 bases and J dropped 7 bases, with 20 bases sitting between them. The CDR3 is 16 amino acids. In nucleotides, the CDR3 is TGTGCCAGCAGCGCTATTGGGGGGGGCTTGTTGAATGAGCAGTTCTTC. This codes for CASSAIGGGLLNEQFF.

V is TRBV4-1 and J is TRBJ1-3; the D is unclear. The V end was cut by 3 bases, the J end by 0 bases, with 9 bases between. The length of the CDR3 is 15 residues. CDR1 is MGHRA and CDR2 is YSYEKL in the germline V gene. CDR3 protein: CASSQRAISGNTIYF. For the CDR3, the DNA is TGCGCCAGCAGCCAGCGGGCGATCTCTGGAAACACCATATATTTT.

The V gene is TRBV5-5, the J gene TRBJ1-2; D call uncertain. Per germline, CDR1 SGHKS and CDR2 YYEKEE (reference sequence). Trimming removed 3 bases at V and 5 bases at J, with 11 bases between. CDR3 length equals 13 residues. This CDR3 reads CASSSRVGYGYTF. DNA of the CDR3: TGTGCCAGCAGCTCGAGGGTAGGGTATGGCTACACCTTC.